A selection of T cell receptor beta chains follows, all from one sample in a study of PD-1 blockade in classical Hodgkin lymphoma. Profiling relied on immunoSEQ multiplex PCR, and the TCRdb table lists in-frame clones only, not all of them. The data show thousands of clones, with roughly three quarters seen just once and 30% to 40% held by the top ten. This material consisted of peripheral blood mononuclear cells (PBMCs), taken before the second cycle of nivolumab. These TCRs come from a human donor with classical Hodgkin lymphoma. The CDR3 runs from the conserved cysteine through the conserved F or W. A D gene is named only where the DNA matches it firmly. Some rows mark clone size as missing; the rest say once, few, many or name a class of expanded clone.

size: .
length: 14
V: TRBV19
D: TRBD2
J: TRBJ2-7
CDR3: CAIPPGLATYEQYF
DNA: TGTGCCATCCCCCCGGGACTAGCGACGTACGAGCAGTACTTC

size: .
length: 16
V: TRBV4-2
D: .
J: TRBJ2-7
CDR3: CASSPEGGRRSYEQYF
DNA: TGTGCCAGCAGCCCCGAGGGGGGGCGTAGGTCCTACGAGCAGTACTTC

size: .
length: 17
V: TRBV7-2
D: TRBD2
J: TRBJ2-3
CDR3: CASSPRGGQSLTDTQYF
DNA: TGTGCCAGCAGCCCCCGGGGGGGCCAGAGTTTGACAGATACGCAGTATTTT

size: once
length: 13
V: TRBV5-1
D: .
J: TRBJ2-2
CDR3: CASSLDRAGELFF
DNA: TGCGCCAGCAGCTTGGACAGGGCCGGGGAGCTGTTTTTT

size: .
length: 16
V: TRBV5-5
D: .
J: TRBJ2-2
CDR3: CASSHPNGWDTGELFF
DNA: TGTGCCAGCAGCCACCCCAACGGCTGGGACACCGGGGAGCTGTTTTTT

size: .
length: 15
V: TRBV7-4
D: .
J: TRBJ1-2
CDR3: CASSIGARKTYGYTF
DNA: TGTGCCAGCAGCATTGGGGCTCGAAAGACCTATGGCTACACCTTC

size: .
length: 15
V: TRBV7-2
D: .
J: TRBJ2-6
CDR3: CASSLEQAGANVLTF
DNA: TGTGCCAGCAGCTTAGAACAGGCCGGGGCCAACGTCCTGACTTTC

size: .
length: 20
V: TRBV7-6
D: .
J: TRBJ2-6
CDR3: CASSLVAGSDLGSGANVLTF
DNA: TGTGCCAGCAGCTTAGTGGCAGGAAGCGATCTCGGCTCTGGGGCCAACGTCCTGACTTTC

size: few
length: 15
V: TRBV19
D: .
J: TRBJ1-5
CDR3: CASSIQWGANQPQHF
DNA: TGTGCCAGTAGTATTCAGTGGGGAGCCAATCAGCCCCAGCATTTT

size: .
length: 13
V: TRBV6-5
D: .
J: TRBJ2-6
CDR3: CASTPRGANVLTF
DNA: TGTGCCAGCACCCCCAGGGGGGCCAACGTCCTGACTTTC

size: .
length: 16
V: TRBV7-9
D: .
J: TRBJ1-5
CDR3: CASSLGGAGSNQPQHF
DNA: TGTGCCAGCAGCTTGGGGGGCGCGGGGAGCAATCAGCCCCAGCATTTT

size: medium-sized
length: 18
V: TRBV7-6
D: TRBD1
J: TRBJ2-7
CDR3: CASSLVSPPDRGYHEQYF
DNA: TGTGCCAGCAGCTTAGTTTCCCCCCCGGACAGGGGATACCACGAGCAGTACTTC

size: .
length: 17
V: TRBV7-2
D: .
J: TRBJ2-2
CDR3: CASTPPLRAGNTGELFF
DNA: TGTGCCAGCACCCCCCCCCTCCGGGCGGGGAACACCGGGGAGCTGTTTTTT

size: few
length: 15
V: TRBV14
D: TRBD1
J: TRBJ1-1
CDR3: CASSRRTGGNTEAFF
DNA: TGTGCCAGCAGCCGAAGGACAGGGGGGAACACTGAAGCTTTCTTT

size: .
length: 13
V: TRBV29-1
D: .
J: TRBJ2-1
CDR3: CSVEGGSSRVEFF
DNA: TGCAGCGTTGAAGGGGGCAGCTCCCGGGTAGAGTTCTTC